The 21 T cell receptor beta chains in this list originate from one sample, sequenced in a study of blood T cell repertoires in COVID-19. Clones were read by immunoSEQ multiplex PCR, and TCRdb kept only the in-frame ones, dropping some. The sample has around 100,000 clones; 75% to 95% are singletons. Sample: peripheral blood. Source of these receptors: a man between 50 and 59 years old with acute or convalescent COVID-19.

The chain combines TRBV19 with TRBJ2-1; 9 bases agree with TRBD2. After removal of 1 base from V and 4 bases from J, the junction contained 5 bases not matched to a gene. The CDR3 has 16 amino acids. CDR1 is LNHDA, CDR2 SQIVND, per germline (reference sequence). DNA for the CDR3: TGTGCCAGTAGTATAGTTGCAGCGGGAGGTTACAATGAGCAGTTCTTC. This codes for CASSIVAAGGYNEQFF.

The CDR3 protein is CASSKQEEQYF. The CDR3 DNA reads as TGTGCCAGCAGCAAACAGGAAGAGCAGTACTTC. The chain couples TRBV21-1 to TRBJ2-7; TRBD1, as called in the table, went unchecked against the DNA. TRBV21-1 is a pseudogene segment. CDR3 length: 11 amino acids.

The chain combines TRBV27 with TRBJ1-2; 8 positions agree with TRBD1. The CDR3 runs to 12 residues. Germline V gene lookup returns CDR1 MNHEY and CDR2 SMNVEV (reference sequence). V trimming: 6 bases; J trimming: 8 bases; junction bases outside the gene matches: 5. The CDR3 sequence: CASRTGQGGYTF. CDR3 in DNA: TGTGCCAGCAGGACCGGACAGGGAGGCTACACCTTC.

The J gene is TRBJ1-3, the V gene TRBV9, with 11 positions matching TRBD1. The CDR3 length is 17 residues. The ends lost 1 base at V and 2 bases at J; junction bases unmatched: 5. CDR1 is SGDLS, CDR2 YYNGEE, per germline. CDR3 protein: CASSVTTGQGAGNTIYF. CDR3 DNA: TGTGCCAGCAGCGTAACCACGGGACAGGGGGCTGGAAACACCATATATTTT.

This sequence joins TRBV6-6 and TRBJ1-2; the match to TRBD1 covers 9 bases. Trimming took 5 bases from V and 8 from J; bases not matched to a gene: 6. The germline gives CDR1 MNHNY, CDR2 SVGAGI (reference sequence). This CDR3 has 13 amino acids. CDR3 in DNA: TGTGCCAGCAGTCAACAGGGGGCGCGCGGCTACACCTTC. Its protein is CASSQQGARGYTF.

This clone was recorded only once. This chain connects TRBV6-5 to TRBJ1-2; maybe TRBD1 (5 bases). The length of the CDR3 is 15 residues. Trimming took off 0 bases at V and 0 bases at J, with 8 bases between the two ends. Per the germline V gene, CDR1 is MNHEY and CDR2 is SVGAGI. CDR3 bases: TGTGCCAGCAGTTACTCGCGGGGGGCTAACTATGGCTACACCTTC. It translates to CASSYSRGANYGYTF.

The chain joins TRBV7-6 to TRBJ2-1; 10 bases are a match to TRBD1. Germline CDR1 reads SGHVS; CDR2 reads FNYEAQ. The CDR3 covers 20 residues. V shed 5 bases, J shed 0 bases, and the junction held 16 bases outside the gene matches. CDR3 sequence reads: CASSPMPGTGAPSSYNEQFF. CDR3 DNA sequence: TGTGCCAGCAGCCCGATGCCAGGGACAGGGGCCCCTAGCTCCTACAATGAGCAGTTCTTC.

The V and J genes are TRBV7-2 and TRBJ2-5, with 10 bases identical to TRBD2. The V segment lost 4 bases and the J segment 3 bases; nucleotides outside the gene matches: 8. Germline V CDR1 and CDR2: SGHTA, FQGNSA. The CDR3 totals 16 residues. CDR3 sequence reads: CASSSSPLAGEETQYF. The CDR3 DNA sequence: TGTGCCAGCAGCTCTAGTCCGCTAGCGGGAGAAGAGACCCAGTACTTC.

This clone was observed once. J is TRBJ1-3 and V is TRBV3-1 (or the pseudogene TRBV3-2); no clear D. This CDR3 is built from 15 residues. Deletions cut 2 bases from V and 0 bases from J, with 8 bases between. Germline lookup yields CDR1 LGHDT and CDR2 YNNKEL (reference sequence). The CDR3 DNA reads TGTGCCAGCAGCCAACGTACGGTCTCTGGAAACACCATATATTTT. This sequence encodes CASSQRTVSGNTIYF.

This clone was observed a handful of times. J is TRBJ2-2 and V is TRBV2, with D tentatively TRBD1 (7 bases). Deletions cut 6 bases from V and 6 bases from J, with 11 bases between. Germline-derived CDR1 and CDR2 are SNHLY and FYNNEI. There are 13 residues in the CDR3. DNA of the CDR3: TGTGCCAGCAGAACAGGGGAGGCCGGGGAGCTGTTTTTT. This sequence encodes CASRTGEAGELFF.

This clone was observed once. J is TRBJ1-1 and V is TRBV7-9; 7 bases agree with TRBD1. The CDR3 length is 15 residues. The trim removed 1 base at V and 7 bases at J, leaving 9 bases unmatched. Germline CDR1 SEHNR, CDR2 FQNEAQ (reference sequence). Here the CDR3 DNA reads TGTGCCAGCAGCTTAGTCCCCCAGGGGGTGGGTGAAGCTTTCTTT. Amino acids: CASSLVPQGVGEAFF.

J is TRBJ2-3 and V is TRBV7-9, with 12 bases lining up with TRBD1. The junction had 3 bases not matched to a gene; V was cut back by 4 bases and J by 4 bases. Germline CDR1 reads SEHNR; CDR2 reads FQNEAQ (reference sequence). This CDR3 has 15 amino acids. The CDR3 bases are TGTGCCAGCAGCTGGGGACAGGGGGCGGCAGATACGCAGTATTTT. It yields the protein CASSWGQGAADTQYF. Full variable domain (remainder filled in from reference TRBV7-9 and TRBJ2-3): DTGVSQNPRHKITKRGQNVTFRCDPISEHNRLYWYRQTLGQGPEFLTYFQNEAQLEKSRLLSDRFSAERPKGSFSTLEIQRTEQGDSAMYLCASSWGQGAADTQYFGPGTRLTVL.

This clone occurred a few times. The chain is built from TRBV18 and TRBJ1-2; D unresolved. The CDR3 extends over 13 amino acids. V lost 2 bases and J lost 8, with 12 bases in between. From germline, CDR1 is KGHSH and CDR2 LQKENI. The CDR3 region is CASSPIIDKGYTF. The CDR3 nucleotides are TGTGCCAGCTCACCAATCATCGACAAAGGCTACACCTTC.

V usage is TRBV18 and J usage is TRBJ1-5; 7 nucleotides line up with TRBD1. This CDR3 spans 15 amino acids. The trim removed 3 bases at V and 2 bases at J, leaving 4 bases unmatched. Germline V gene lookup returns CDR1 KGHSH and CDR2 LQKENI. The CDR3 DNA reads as TGTGCCAGCTCACCTAATACAGGGGGCAATCAGCCCCAGCATTTT. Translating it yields CASSPNTGGNQPQHF.

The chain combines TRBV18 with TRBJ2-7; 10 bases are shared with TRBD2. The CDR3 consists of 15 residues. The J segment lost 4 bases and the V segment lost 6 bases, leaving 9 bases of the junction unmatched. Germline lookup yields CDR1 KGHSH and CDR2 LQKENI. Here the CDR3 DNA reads TGTGCCAGCTCGCCTACAGTAGCGGGAGGTTACGAGCAGTACTTC. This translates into CASSPTVAGGYEQYF.

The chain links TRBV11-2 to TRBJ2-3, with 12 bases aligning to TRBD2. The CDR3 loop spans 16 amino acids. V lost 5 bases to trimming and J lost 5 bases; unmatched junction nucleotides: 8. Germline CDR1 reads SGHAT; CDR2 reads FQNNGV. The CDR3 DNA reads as TGTGCCAGCAGCCAGTCTAGCGGGAGGGCCCAAGATACGCAGTATTTT. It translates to CASSQSSGRAQDTQYF.

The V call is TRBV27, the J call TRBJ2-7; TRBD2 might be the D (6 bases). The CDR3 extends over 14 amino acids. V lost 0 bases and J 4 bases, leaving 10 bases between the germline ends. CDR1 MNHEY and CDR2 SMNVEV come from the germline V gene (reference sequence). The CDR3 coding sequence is TGTGCCAGCAGTTTATCCGTGGGAGGATACGAGCAGTACTTC. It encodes CASSLSVGGYEQYF.

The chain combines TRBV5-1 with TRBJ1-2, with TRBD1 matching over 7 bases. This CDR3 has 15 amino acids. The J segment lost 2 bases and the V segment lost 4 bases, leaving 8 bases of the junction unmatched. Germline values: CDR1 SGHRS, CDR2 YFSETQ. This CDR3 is CASSPNTGVNYGYTF. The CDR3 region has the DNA TGCGCCAGCAGCCCAAACACAGGGGTGAACTATGGCTACACCTTC. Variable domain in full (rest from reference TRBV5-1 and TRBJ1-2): KAGVTQTPRYLIKTRGQQVTLSCSPISGHRSVSWYQQTPGQGLQFLFEYFSETQRNKGNFPGRFSGRQFSNSRSEMNVSTLELGDSALYLCASSPNTGVNYGYTFGSGTRLTVV.

The DNA of the CDR3 is TGTGCCAGCTCACCGGGACAGGGGGCGTATGGCTACACCTTC. The encoded protein is CASSPGQGAYGYTF. The chain couples TRBV18 to TRBJ1-2; TRBD1 agrees at 12 bases. This CDR3 contains 14 residues. Germline CDR1 KGHSH, CDR2 LQKENI. The junction had 1 base not matched to a gene; V was cut back by 3 bases and J by 5 bases.

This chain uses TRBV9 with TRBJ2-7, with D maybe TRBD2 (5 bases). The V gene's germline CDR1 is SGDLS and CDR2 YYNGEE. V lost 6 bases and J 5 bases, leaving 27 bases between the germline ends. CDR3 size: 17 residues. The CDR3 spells CASTLYTREISYHEQYF. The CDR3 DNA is TGTGCCAGCACCCTCTATACGAGGGAGATATCGTACCACGAGCAGTACTTC.

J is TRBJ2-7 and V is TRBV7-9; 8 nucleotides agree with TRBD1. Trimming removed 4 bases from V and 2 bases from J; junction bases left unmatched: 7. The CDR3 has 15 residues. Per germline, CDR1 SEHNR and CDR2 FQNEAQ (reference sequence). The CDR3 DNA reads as TGTGCCAGCAGCTCAGACAGGGGTGGGACCTACGAGCAGTACTTC. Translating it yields CASSSDRGGTYEQYF.